This T cell receptor (beta chain) was identified in a study of monozygotic twins with cystic fibrosis. The overall study: With about 15 PCR cycles, barcoded libraries came from roughly 3 micrograms of fragmented DNA. Study-level points and caveats: Nucleotide-identical clonotype sharing was significantly higher within monozygotic CF twin pairs than between unrelated CF individuals. In 13 of 16 pairs, V gene usage was closest to the co-twin's.

Germline V gene data show CDR1 as SNHLY and CDR2 as FYNNEI. Trimming shortened V by 6 bases and J by 2 bases, and 13 bases separated the two germline ends. CDR3 length equals 14 residues. On this clone: Its antigen is currently unknown.

Clones were sequenced by immunoSEQ multiplex PCR, and TCRdb holds only the in-frame ones, with some missing. The sample consists of some 35,000 clones, 66% of them appearing once. The V and J genes are TRBV2 and TRBJ2-5, with unresolved D. The sequence derives from a girl between 5 and 17 years old with cystic fibrosis. The source material was blood. The CDR3 DNA sequence: TGTGCCAGCAGCTCGCAGCAAGATCAAGAGACCCAGTACTTC. It yields the protein CASSSQQDQETQYF. The full variable domain, rest sourced from reference TRBV2 and TRBJ2-5, is EPEVTQTPSHQVTQMGQEVILRCVPISNHLYFYWYRQILGQKVEFLVSFYNNEISEKSEIFDDQFSVERPDGSNFTLKIRSTKLEDSAMYFCASSSQQDQETQYFGPGTRLLVL.